Reported below is one T cell receptor (beta chain). Its specificity is unknown. The CDR3 extends over 16 amino acids. V dropped 1 base and J dropped 6; count of bases not matched to a gene: 3. The V gene's germline CDR1 is LGHNA and CDR2 YNFKEQ. Version v3.0 of the immunoSEQ assay was performed at survey level. A per-sample goal of about 35,000-55,000 T-cell genomes was targeted by sequencing. Profiled with immunoSEQ multiplex PCR; TCRdb holds only in-frame clones, not every one. The sample gives roughly 28,000 clones, around 95% of which show up once; over 7% is in the top ten. This entry is derived from a study of long-term antiretroviral therapy in people with HIV. General study results and limits: HIV repertoire CDR3 lengths ranged less widely than those of controls.

The receptor comes from a man aged 25-40 years with HIV. The chain combines TRBV4-2 with TRBJ2-1, with 13 bases aligning to TRBD2. Sequencing was performed on unsorted PBMCs, taken 5.3 years after starting antiretroviral therapy. CDR3 amino acids: CASSQAGLAGANEQFF. In nucleotides, the CDR3 is TGTGCCAGCAGCCAAGCCGGACTAGCGGGAGCCAATGAGCAGTTCTTC.